These T cell receptor beta chains were read from a single sample in a study of OX40 agonist ivuxolimab in advanced cancers. Only in-frame clones appear in the TCRdb table, and some are missing; sequencing was by immunoSEQ multiplex PCR. Of approximately 68,000 clones listed, around 93% are singletons. The starting material was CD4+ or CD8+ T cells sorted from blood, obtained in a trial of the OX40 agonist ivuxolimab. All receptors come from an adult with an advanced solid tumor such as melanoma, head and neck, liver or kidney cancer. The CDR3 runs from the conserved cysteine through the conserved F or W. Fields, in order: V gene, J gene, CDR3 protein.

V gene: TRBV7-6
J gene: TRBJ1-3
CDR3 protein: CASSADRPSGNTIYF

V gene: TRBV6-6
J gene: TRBJ2-7
CDR3 protein: CASSYSYYEQYF

V gene: TRBV28
J gene: TRBJ1-1
CDR3 protein: CASKSPANTEAFF

V gene: TRBV6-1
J gene: TRBJ2-1
CDR3 protein: CASSEVWGSHNEQFF

V gene: TRBV4-1
J gene: TRBJ1-1
CDR3 protein: CASSPSDRTNTEAFF

V gene: TRBV7-2
J gene: TRBJ2-1
CDR3 protein: CASRLGVTGGWNEQFF

V gene: TRBV9
J gene: TRBJ2-2
CDR3 protein: CASSVAAGGLTGELFF

V gene: TRBV5-6
J gene: TRBJ1-1
CDR3 protein: CASSSHTENTEAFF

V gene: TRBV7-9
J gene: TRBJ2-1
CDR3 protein: CASSLALPSEQFF

V gene: TRBV4-2
J gene: TRBJ2-1
CDR3 protein: CASMRGEAYNEQFF

V gene: TRBV7-3
J gene: TRBJ2-3
CDR3 protein: CASSGSGGSTDTQYF

V gene: TRBV15
J gene: TRBJ2-1
CDR3 protein: CATSPLHYNEQFF

V gene: TRBV2
J gene: TRBJ2-4
CDR3 protein: CASSPLISGRNIQYF

V gene: TRBV6-6
J gene: TRBJ2-1
CDR3 protein: CASRPGLAINNEQFF

V gene: TRBV9
J gene: TRBJ2-3
CDR3 protein: CASSVAQFAGGAQYF

V gene: TRBV2
J gene: TRBJ2-7
CDR3 protein: CASRHTQGQGGYEQYF

V gene: TRBV6-5
J gene: TRBJ1-2
CDR3 protein: CASSSDRSNYGYTF

V gene: TRBV7-8
J gene: TRBJ2-7
CDR3 protein: CASSPNYEQYF

V gene: TRBV14
J gene: TRBJ2-5
CDR3 protein: CASSQDRPTGRQETQYF

V gene: TRBV4-2
J gene: TRBJ2-5
CDR3 protein: CASSPTFWRAETQYF

V gene: TRBV5-1
J gene: TRBJ2-3
CDR3 protein: CASSAGTGVADTQYF

V gene: TRBV6-1
J gene: TRBJ2-5
CDR3 protein: CASTTGGDQETQHF

V gene: TRBV5-1
J gene: TRBJ2-2
CDR3 protein: CASSSPGRASGELFF

V gene: TRBV5-4
J gene: TRBJ2-2
CDR3 protein: CASSSQGRPGELFF

V gene: TRBV19
J gene: TRBJ2-6
CDR3 protein: CASSFPGISGANVLTF

V gene: TRBV20-1
J gene: TRBJ2-7
CDR3 protein: CSARGPGEQYF

V gene: TRBV11-2
J gene: TRBJ1-1
CDR3 protein: CASSLLSVGTEAFF

V gene: TRBV7-9
J gene: TRBJ2-7
CDR3 protein: CASSSSGSQTYEQYF

V gene: TRBV18
J gene: TRBJ1-4
CDR3 protein: CASSPVNDEKLFF

V gene: TRBV7-2
J gene: TRBJ1-2
CDR3 protein: CASTPVGGRLGYTF

V gene: TRBV9
J gene: TRBJ1-3
CDR3 protein: CASSVTWGSGNTIYF

V gene: TRBV10-3
J gene: TRBJ2-7
CDR3 protein: CAISESGTGSYEQYF

V gene: TRBV11-2
J gene: TRBJ2-7
CDR3 protein: CASSSQGVSGGYEQYF

V gene: TRBV6-8
J gene: TRBJ2-6
CDR3 protein: CASRGDRGFSGANVLTF

V gene: TRBV10-3
J gene: TRBJ1-3
CDR3 protein: CASGALSGNTIYF

V gene: TRBV30
J gene: TRBJ1-1
CDR3 protein: CAGHIQGGNTEAFF

V gene: TRBV13
J gene: TRBJ2-2
CDR3 protein: CASQGLGPTETGELFF

V gene: TRBV11-3
J gene: TRBJ2-2
CDR3 protein: CASAPGNGEGELFF

V gene: TRBV11-1
J gene: TRBJ1-1
CDR3 protein: CASSLDDRKNTEAFF

V gene: TRBV6-5
J gene: TRBJ1-2
CDR3 protein: CASSYSIGYGYTF

V gene: TRBV9
J gene: TRBJ2-7
CDR3 protein: CASSPPGLAGIPGEQYF

V gene: TRBV18
J gene: TRBJ2-2
CDR3 protein: CASSTGLVNTGELFF

V gene: TRBV5-1
J gene: TRBJ2-1
CDR3 protein: CASSLERPGQGSNEQFF

V gene: TRBV4-2
J gene: TRBJ2-7
CDR3 protein: CASSQGGSYEQYF

V gene: TRBV21-1
J gene: TRBJ1-2
CDR3 protein: CASSKGGVSLIRNYGYTF